The 20 T cell receptor beta chains below come from one sample, sequenced in a study of cytomegalovirus exposure and HLA in healthy donors. Both 60 Vbeta primers and 13 Jbeta primers went into the PCR. Produced via immunoSEQ multiplex PCR; TCRdb's table is partial and in-frame only. The repertoire holds around 140,000 clones, with 87% as singletons. The sample comprised PBMCs. Source of these receptors: a woman under 40 in good health and CMV-seronegative.

The chain uses TRBV6-1 and TRBJ1-2; TRBD1 is a possible D gene (5 bases). This CDR3 has 15 amino acids. Germline loops: CDR1 MNHNS, CDR2 SASEGT. Deletions cut 2 bases from V and 2 bases from J, with 12 bases between. CDR3 protein: CASSEKTGLNYGYTF. The CDR3 nucleotides are TGTGCCAGCAGTGAAAAGACGGGACTGAACTATGGCTACACCTTC.

The chain recombines TRBV9 with TRBJ1-2; D might be TRBD1 (5 bases). The CDR3 contains 12 residues. V shed 4 bases and J shed 7 bases, with 11 bases lying between them. The germline gives CDR1 SGDLS, CDR2 YYNGEE. CDR3 DNA sequence: TGTGCCAGCAGCCCGGTCAGGGTTGGCTACACCTTC. Residues: CASSPVRVGYTF. Using reference TRBV9 and TRBJ1-2 for the parts outside the CDR3, the full variable domain is DSGVTQTPKHLITATGQRVTLRCSPRSGDLSVYWYQQSLDQGLQFLIQYYNGEERAKGNILERFSAQQFPDLHSELNLSSLELGDSALYFCASSPVRVGYTFGSGTRLTVV.

The V call is TRBV18, the J call TRBJ2-6; D might be TRBD2 (6 bases). The length of the CDR3 is 16 residues. V was shortened by 1 base and J by 3 bases, with 10 bases between the two germline ends. From germline, CDR1 is KGHSH and CDR2 LQKENI. The CDR3 nucleotides read TGTGCCAGCTCACCACAGCGGGCACTTGGGGCCAACGTCCTGACTTTC. It is translated as CASSPQRALGANVLTF.

J is TRBJ1-1 and V is TRBV28; a weak D match, TRBD1 (6 bases). The germline gives CDR1 MDHEN, CDR2 SYDVKM. The CDR3 has 15 amino acids. The ends were cut back, 5 bases at V and 4 bases at J, with 17 bases in the middle. CDR3 bases: TGTGCCAGCAGTCCCACAGGGTTGGGGCGCACTGAAGCTTTCTTT. Translation gives CASSPTGLGRTEAFF.

The genes are TRBV6-4 and TRBJ2-7, with a possible D match to TRBD2 (6 bases). The CDR3 is made up of 13 amino acids. The germline V and J ends were trimmed by 2 bases and 6 bases, with 11 bases remaining between them. The germline gives CDR1 MRHNA, CDR2 SNTAGT. The DNA of the CDR3 is TGTGCCAGCAGTGACGTGGAGGGAAGCGAGCAGTACTTC. This gives the protein CASSDVEGSEQYF.

The chain has TRBV19 and TRBJ1-1, with D possibly being TRBD1 (6 bases). CDR1 and CDR2 (germline): LNHDA, SQIVND (reference sequence). Trimming removed 7 bases from V and 0 bases from J, with 24 bases in between. This CDR3 has 18 amino acids. CDR3 coding DNA: TGTGCCAGTATCGAAGGGGGGGAGAAGGGTGACATGAACACTGAAGCTTTCTTT. Its protein is CASIEGGEKGDMNTEAFF.

The rearrangement uses TRBV27 and TRBJ2-7; 7 nucleotides line up with TRBD1. The CDR3 runs 14 residues. V lost 7 bases and J lost 0; bases outside the gene matches: 6. Germline lookup yields CDR1 MNHEY and CDR2 SMNVEV (reference sequence). The CDR3 region has the DNA TGTGCCAGCATCAAAGGGGGCAACTCCTACGAGCAGTACTTC. Amino acids: CASIKGGNSYEQYF.

The CDR3 nucleotides read TGCGCCAGCAGCCTGTTCGGCGGGGAGCTGTTTTTT. Translation gives CASSLFGGELFF. This rearrangement joins TRBV4-1 to TRBJ2-2, with D unresolved. Germline values: CDR1 MGHRA, CDR2 YSYEKL. Trimming took 4 bases from V and 7 from J, leaving 7 bases between them. The CDR3 is made up of 12 amino acids.

The CDR3 protein is CASSPWRGDEQFF. The DNA for the CDR3 is TGTGCCAGCAGCCCCTGGCGCGGGGATGAGCAGTTCTTC. This chain links TRBV11-3 with TRBJ2-1; maybe TRBD2 (6 bases). Per germline, CDR1 SGHNT and CDR2 YENEEA. CDR3 length equals 13 residues. The germline V and J ends were trimmed by 5 bases and 8 bases, with 13 bases remaining between them.

The CDR3 DNA follows: TGCAGCGTTGCGTGGAGTCTATACTCCTACGAGCAGTACTTC. Amino acid sequence: CSVAWSLYSYEQYF. The chain joins TRBV29-1 to TRBJ2-5; no firm D call. The J call may be wrong; the DNA end is better matched by TRBJ2-7. The CDR3 loop spans 14 amino acids. Germline V gene data show CDR1 as SQVTM and CDR2 as ANQGSEA.

The chain joins TRBV29-1 to TRBJ2-1; D possibly corresponds to TRBD2 (5 bases). CDR1 and CDR2 (germline): SQVTM, ANQGSEA. This CDR3 region has 14 residues. V lost 7 bases, J lost 3 bases, and 16 bases lay in between. The CDR3 is CSANLVGDYNEQFF. The CDR3 coding sequence is TGCAGCGCCAACCTCGTGGGAGACTACAATGAGCAGTTCTTC.

The chain carries TRBV19 and TRBJ2-1; maybe TRBD2 (5 bases). Germline V gene data show CDR1 as LNHDA and CDR2 as SQIVND (reference sequence). V was trimmed by 0 bases and J by 2 bases, leaving 8 bases between them. The CDR3 runs to 15 residues. CDR3 sequence (DNA): TGTGCCAGTAGTATAGAAATCGGGACCTACAATGAGCAGTTCTTC. It specifies CASSIEIGTYNEQFF.

The J gene is TRBJ1-4, the V gene TRBV5-8; possibly TRBD1 for D (6 bases). V was clipped by 0 bases and J by 10 bases, with 16 bases between them. Per the germline V gene, CDR1 is SGHTS and CDR2 is YDEGEE. There are 15 residues in the CDR3. CDR3 amino acids: CASSLVPTGQGKLFF. The CDR3 bases are TGTGCCAGCAGCTTGGTCCCGACGGGACAAGGAAAACTGTTTTTT.

This chain joins TRBV10-3 and TRBJ1-1; TRBD1 aligns across 7 bases. This CDR3 region has 17 residues. Looked up from germline, CDR1 is ENHRY and CDR2 is SYGVKD. Trimming cost V 6 bases and J 0 bases; bases outside gene matches: 13. For the CDR3, the DNA is TGTGCCATCAGAGTACAGACAGGGCCACGGGTGAACACTGAAGCTTTCTTT. Its protein product is CAIRVQTGPRVNTEAFF.

This sequence joins TRBV10-1 and TRBJ1-2; 11 nucleotides agree with TRBD1. In germline, CDR1 is WNHNN, CDR2 SYGVQD (reference sequence). This CDR3 is 16 amino acids long. V dropped 3 bases and J dropped 4; count of bases not matched to a gene: 7. The CDR3 DNA reads as TGCGCCAGCAGTGACTCTGGGACAGGGGGTTGCTATGGCTACACCTTC. Protein: CASSDSGTGGCYGYTF.

This chain uses TRBV30 with TRBJ2-7, with a possible D match to TRBD2 (5 bases). The CDR3 spans 16 residues. With 2 bases removed from V and 0 bases from J, the gap between germline ends came to 17 bases. The germline CDR1 and CDR2 sequences are GTSNPN and SVGIG (reference sequence). This chain's CDR3 is CAWSPGRRSNSYEQYF. The CDR3 bases are TGTGCCTGGAGTCCCGGCAGGAGGTCGAACTCCTACGAGCAGTACTTC.

About this clone: The junction and the germline gene differ at one end; a read error may be behind it. V is TRBV7-9 and J is TRBJ1-1, with TRBD1 matching over 9 bases. The CDR3 is 16 residues long. CDR1 and CDR2 (germline): SEHNR, FQNEAQ (reference sequence). The CDR3 bases are TGTTCCAGCAGCCCTACAGGGGGCGAGGGGAACACTGAAGCTTTCTTT. This translates into CSSSPTGGEGNTEAFF. Complete variable domain (other parts from reference TRBV7-9 and TRBJ1-1): DTGVSQNPRHKITKRGQNVTFRCDPISEHNRLYWYRQTLGQGPEFLTYFQNEAQLEKSRLLSDRFSAERPKGSFSTLEIQRTEQGDSAMYLCSSSPTGGEGNTEAFFGQGTRLTVV.

The rearrangement uses TRBV28 and TRBJ2-7, with 7 positions matching TRBD2. This CDR3 is built from 14 residues. J lost 4 bases, V lost 0 bases, and 3 bases had no gene match. Looked up from germline, CDR1 is MDHEN and CDR2 is SYDVKM. CDR3 bases: TGTGCCAGCAGTTTATGGGCTAGCGGTTACGAGCAGTACTTC. It yields the protein CASSLWASGYEQYF.

This clone was detected a few times. This chain joins TRBV7-9 and TRBJ1-4, with 8 bases fitting TRBD1. V was clipped by 5 bases and J by 7 bases; unmatched bases: 6. The CDR3 has 14 residues. Germline V gives CDR1 SEHNR, CDR2 FQNEAQ (reference sequence). Written as DNA, the CDR3 is TGTGCCAGCAGCGATACAGGGGGAGGTGAAAAACTGTTTTTT. Translation: CASSDTGGGEKLFF.

The chain joins TRBV5-6 to TRBJ2-1; possibly TRBD1 for D (5 bases). Between the trimmed V and J ends, which lost 3 bases and 4 bases, there was a span of 8 bases. The CDR3 sequence is 13 residues long. Germline assignment: CDR1 SGHDT and CDR2 YYEEEE. The chain's CDR3 is CASSSTVYNEQFF. For the CDR3, the DNA is TGTGCCAGCAGCTCGACAGTTTACAATGAGCAGTTCTTC.